Presented here are 16 T cell receptor beta chains from one specimen sequenced in a study of Ad26.COV2.S vaccination and SARS-CoV-2 variants (dated by TCRdb to 2020 to 2022). The library was built by means of the immunoSEQ multiplex PCR assay. In its TCRdb copy, this immuneACCESS table keeps in-frame sequences only and misses some clones. Where compared with another copy, unresolved V genes explain less than half of these, and the others have no known cause. The sample contains about 350,000 clones, over 75% of them found a single time. The ten top clones hold approximately 3.6% of the sample. Taken with the paper, the label for treatment or condition translates to: roughly 20 received Ad26.COV2.S at low or high dose, single or two shots; several received placebo; per-sample allocation not given. For vaccine and placebo recipients, repertoires were sequenced using samples collected on day 63 after the first injection.

Sequencing was performed on peripheral blood, taken in a trial of Ad26.COV2.S vaccine versus placebo. Every receptor here comes from a person aged 18-60 years who received the Ad26.COV2.S COVID-19 vaccine or a placebo.

The chain links TRBV5-1 to TRBJ1-2, with 7 bases that match TRBD1. CDR3 length: 13 amino acids. The ends lost 4 bases at V and 4 bases at J; junction bases unmatched: 4. Germline V gene data show CDR1 as SGHRS and CDR2 as YFSETQ. CDR3 nucleotide sequence: TGCGCCAGCAGCATACAGGGGCTCTATGGCTACACCTTC. This gives the protein CASSIQGLYGYTF.

Comment on this clone: A read error is possible here, since a much larger clone lies one base away. CDR3 region: CASSQGQIEAFF. The CDR3 nucleotides are TGCGCCAGCAGCCAGGGACAGATTGAAGCTTTCTTT. The J gene is TRBJ1-1, the V gene TRBV4-1; 7 bases map to TRBD1. This CDR3 has 12 residues. J lost 7 bases, V lost 3 bases, and 2 bases had no gene match. CDR1 is MGHRA and CDR2 is YSYEKL in the germline V gene.

The table lists this clone with a few counts. CDR3 in DNA: TGTGCCAGCAGCACGGCGAACACTGAAGCTTTCTTT. As protein: CASSTANTEAFF. The V gene is TRBV5-4, the J gene TRBJ1-1, with no clear D. The CDR3 is made up of 12 amino acids. CDR1 is SGHNT and CDR2 is YYREEE in the germline V gene (reference sequence). The V gene lost 4 bases and the J gene lost 1 base, with 5 bases spanning the gap.

The chain uses TRBV6-5 and TRBJ2-2; D may be TRBD1 (6 bases). Germline V gene lookup returns CDR1 MNHEY and CDR2 SVGAGI. This CDR3 region has 13 residues. Trimming removed 8 bases from V and 4 bases from J, with 11 bases in between. The CDR3 DNA reads TGTGCCAGCGGCCAACAGGGCACCGGGGAGCTGTTTTTT. Translating it yields CASGQQGTGELFF.

This chain links TRBV4-2 with TRBJ1-5, with D maybe TRBD1 (6 bases). V was cut by 0 bases and J by 6 bases, with 12 bases left in between. This CDR3 spans 15 amino acids. Germline loops: CDR1 LGHNA, CDR2 YNFKEQ. The CDR3 bases are TGTGCCAGCAGCCAAGAGGCAGGGGCGGGTCAGCCCCAGCATTTT. It codes for CASSQEAGAGQPQHF.

This rearrangement joins TRBV5-6 to TRBJ1-1; 9 bases map to TRBD1. CDR1 and CDR2 (germline): SGHDT, YYEEEE. The V segment lost 7 bases and the J segment 7 bases; nucleotides outside the gene matches: 8. The CDR3 is made up of 13 amino acids. The CDR3 spells CASQYRGHHEAFF. CDR3 nucleotides: TGTGCCAGCCAATACAGGGGGCACCATGAAGCTTTCTTT.

The chain carries TRBV6-2 or TRBV6-3 and TRBJ1-2; possibly TRBD1 for D (6 bases). CDR1 and CDR2 from the germline V gene are MNHEY and SVGEGT. The CDR3 runs 12 residues. V was cut by 4 bases and J by 5 bases, with 8 bases left in between. For the CDR3, the DNA is TGTGCCAGCAGTTCCACAGGGTATGGCTACACCTTC. Encoded protein: CASSSTGYGYTF.

The chain links TRBV18 to TRBJ2-7, with TRBD2 identical over 8 bases. This CDR3 has 18 residues. The V and J ends lost 2 bases and 0 bases, in that order; junction bases with no gene match: 12. CDR1 KGHSH and CDR2 LQKENI come from the germline V gene. The CDR3, as DNA: TGTGCCAGCTCACCAAGTGTCCTAGTAGCGGGGACCTCCTACGAGCAGTACTTC. It translates to CASSPSVLVAGTSYEQYF.

The V gene is TRBV18, the J gene TRBJ2-7; no clear D. Germline lookup yields CDR1 KGHSH and CDR2 LQKENI. Trimming left V 4 bases short and J 5 bases short, with 9 bases between. The CDR3 is made up of 12 amino acids. In nucleotides, the CDR3 is TGTGCCAGCTCACTACGAGACCACGAGCAGTACTTC. This gives the protein CASSLRDHEQYF.

This clone has just one count. The V and J genes are TRBV7-8 and TRBJ2-1; TRBD2 matches at 11 bases. V lost 1 base, J lost 4 bases, and 3 bases stayed unmatched. CDR1 and CDR2 from the germline V gene are SGHVS and FQNEAQ. This CDR3 has 16 amino acids. CDR3 in amino acids: CASSLGLAGIYNEQFF. In DNA, the CDR3 is TGTGCCAGCAGCTTAGGACTAGCGGGGATTTACAATGAGCAGTTCTTC.

The rearrangement joins TRBV19 to TRBJ2-2, with 7 bases identical to TRBD1. V shed 5 bases and J 2 bases; nucleotides not matched to a gene: 8. Germline V gene lookup returns CDR1 LNHDA and CDR2 SQIVND (reference sequence). CDR3 size: 16 residues. The CDR3 bases are TGTGCCAGTAGTGCGGGCCGGGACAGAAACACCGGGGAGCTGTTTTTT. It is translated as CASSAGRDRNTGELFF.

The rearrangement joins TRBV9 to TRBJ2-5; 8 nucleotides agree with TRBD2. V lost 2 bases to trimming and J lost 4 bases; unmatched junction nucleotides: 4. Germline V CDR1 and CDR2: SGDLS, YYNGEE. The CDR3 is 14 residues long. The CDR3, as DNA: TGTGCCAGCAGCGTGGGCCGGGAGGGAGAGACCCAGTACTTC. Translated: CASSVGREGETQYF.

The V call is TRBV7-9, the J call TRBJ1-1; D not resolved. The CDR3 sequence is 14 residues long. The V gene's germline CDR1 is SEHNR and CDR2 FQNEAQ (reference sequence). V dropped 3 bases and J dropped 4 bases, with 12 bases sitting between them. CDR3 coding DNA: TGTGCCAGCAGCTTTGACGGAACGTCCACTGAAGCTTTCTTT. This gives the protein CASSFDGTSTEAFF. Drawing the rest from reference TRBV7-9 and TRBJ1-1, the complete variable domain is DTGVSQNPRHKITKRGQNVTFRCDPISEHNRLYWYRQTLGQGPEFLTYFQNEAQLEKSRLLSDRFSAERPKGSFSTLEIQRTEQGDSAMYLCASSFDGTSTEAFFGQGTRLTVV.

The chain recombines TRBV27 with TRBJ2-1, with D perhaps TRBD1 (6 bases). Trimming pared 6 bases from V and 5 bases from J, leaving 11 bases between. This CDR3 has 13 residues. CDR1 and CDR2 from the germline V gene are MNHEY and SMNVEV (reference sequence). The CDR3 coding sequence is TGTGCCAGCAGCCGAAACAGGGACAATGAGCAGTTCTTC. Translating it yields CASSRNRDNEQFF.

The rearrangement uses TRBV6-2 or TRBV6-3 and TRBJ2-1; no firm D call. Looked up from germline, CDR1 is MNHEY and CDR2 is SVGEGT. This CDR3 has 12 residues. V lost 4 bases, J lost 8 bases, and 9 bases lay in between. The CDR3 nucleotides read TGTGCCAGCAGTTCACTGATTGATGAGCAGTTCTTC. Translating gives CASSSLIDEQFF.

J is TRBJ1-2 and V is TRBV6-1, with D maybe TRBD1 (5 bases). CDR3 size: 14 residues. V gave up 3 bases and J gave up 2 bases, with 10 bases separating them. Germline CDR1 reads MNHNS; CDR2 reads SASEGT. The CDR3 is CASSDPGRNYGYTF. CDR3 in DNA: TGTGCCAGCAGTGATCCAGGGAGAAACTATGGCTACACCTTC.